This T cell receptor beta chain was profiled in a study of cytomegalovirus exposure and HLA in healthy donors. V lost 1 base and J 6 bases, leaving 13 bases between the germline ends. The CDR3 is 15 residues long. CDR1 is MGHRA and CDR2 is YSYEKL in the germline V gene. The PCR was carried out with 60 Vbeta primers and 13 Jbeta primers. Assay used: immunoSEQ multiplex PCR; TCRdb lists only in-frame clones, some missing. In the table there are some 110,000 clones, around 74% of which are singletons. The chain joins TRBV4-1 to TRBJ1-5; D call uncertain. This receptor was taken from a man under 40 in good health and CMV-seropositive. The sequenced material came from PBMCs. CDR3: CASSQVLSAAQPQHF. The CDR3 coding sequence is TGCGCCAGCAGCCAAGTTCTGAGTGCGGCTCAGCCCCAGCATTTT.